The 25 T cell receptor beta chains listed next were all sequenced from one sample in a study of blood T cell repertoires in COVID-19. Profiled with immunoSEQ multiplex PCR; TCRdb holds only in-frame clones, not every one. This repertoire shows approximately 250,000 clones, 90% found once; its top ten account for about 4%. The specimen sequenced was PBMCs or T cells enriched from blood (not recorded which). The receptors here all came from a woman younger than 45 with acute COVID-19.

The V and J genes are TRBV18 and TRBJ2-1; no firm D call. Germline lookup yields CDR1 KGHSH and CDR2 LQKENI. The CDR3 consists of 11 residues. V lost 3 bases to trimming and J lost 5 bases, with 2 bases between them. The CDR3 loop reads CASSPNNEQFF. For the CDR3, the DNA is TGTGCCAGCTCACCTAACAATGAGCAGTTCTTC. Variable domain in full (rest from reference TRBV18 and TRBJ2-1): NAGVMQNPRHLVRRRGQEARLRCSPMKGHSHVYWYRQLPEEGLKFMVYLQKENIIDESGMPKERFSAEFPKEGPSILRIQQVVRGDSAAYFCASSPNNEQFFGPGTRLTVL.

The rearrangement joins TRBV5-8 to TRBJ2-3; 8 bases are a match to TRBD2. This CDR3 comprises 15 residues. Unmatched junction bases numbered 9, after V lost 5 bases and J lost 4 bases. Germline V gene lookup returns CDR1 SGHTS and CDR2 YDEGEE. In nucleotides, the CDR3 is TGTGCCAGCAGACTCCCGGGGGGGGACCCAGATACGCAGTATTTT. It specifies CASRLPGGDPDTQYF.

Remarks on this clone: This specimen includes other DNA sequences encoding the same CDR3. This chain connects TRBV27 to TRBJ2-7; no clear D. Trimming removed 2 bases from V and 4 bases from J, with 9 bases in between. The germline V gene has CDR1 MNHEY and CDR2 SMNVEV (reference sequence). The CDR3 loop spans 13 amino acids. In DNA form, the CDR3 reads TGTGCCAGCAGTTTAGGTCGGTCGTACGAGCAGTACTTC. Its protein product is CASSLGRSYEQYF.

The chain recombines TRBV28 with TRBJ1-4; no reliable D call. Trimming took off 0 bases at V and 14 bases at J, with 10 bases between the two ends. Germline values: CDR1 MDHEN, CDR2 SYDVKM. CDR3 length equals 12 residues. CDR3 amino acids: CASSLWTQELFF. The CDR3 DNA reads TGTGCCAGCAGTTTATGGACTCAAGAGCTGTTTTTT.

This chain connects TRBV7-2 to TRBJ1-5; D remains ambiguous. V shed 5 bases and J shed 4 bases, with 9 bases lying between them. Germline V gene lookup returns CDR1 SGHTA and CDR2 FQGNSA. This CDR3 has 13 amino acids. CDR3 nucleotides: TGTGCCAGCAGCGCCTATGTGAATCAGCCCCAGCATTTT. The encoded protein is CASSAYVNQPQHF.

This chain connects TRBV6-5 to TRBJ1-2, with a weak D call TRBD1 (6 bases). CDR3 length: 13 amino acids. From germline, CDR1 is MNHEY and CDR2 SVGAGI. V was cut by 7 bases and J by 1 base, with 10 bases left in between. The CDR3 DNA sequence: TGTGCCAGCACCGACAGGATTAACTATGGCTACACCTTC. Amino acid sequence: CASTDRINYGYTF.

The chain joins TRBV11-1 to TRBJ2-7; D is unclear. Germline V gene lookup returns CDR1 SGHAT and CDR2 FQDESV (reference sequence). This CDR3 comprises 13 residues. Trimming cost V 1 base and J 0 bases, with 4 bases left between them. The chain's CDR3 is CASSLDTSYEQYF. The CDR3 nucleotides are TGTGCCAGCAGCTTAGACACCTCCTACGAGCAGTACTTC.

This sequence joins TRBV24-1 and TRBJ2-1, with 7 positions matching TRBD2. V dropped 7 bases and J dropped 8; count of bases not matched to a gene: 16. CDR3 length: 16 amino acids. The germline V gene encodes CDR1 KGHDR and CDR2 SFDVKD. The CDR3 region is CATRGGAAGVGYEQFF. DNA of the CDR3: TGTGCCACCAGGGGAGGAGCGGCGGGAGTAGGCTATGAGCAGTTCTTC.

The rearrangement uses TRBV5-5 and TRBJ2-1, with D possibly matching TRBD1 (5 bases). Germline V gene sequence: CDR1 SGHKS, CDR2 YYEKEE (reference sequence). CDR3 length: 16 amino acids. The V end was cut by 0 bases, the J end by 5 bases, with 15 bases between. The CDR3: CASSLAGITGHNEQFF. CDR3 nucleotide sequence: TGTGCCAGCAGCTTGGCCGGAATAACAGGACACAATGAGCAGTTCTTC.

In DNA, the CDR3 is TGTGCCAGCAGTTGGGCAAGGGGGGGAGACTACGAGCAGTACTTC. This translates into CASSWARGGDYEQYF. The chain is built from TRBV28 and TRBJ2-7; possible D gene TRBD2, 7 bases. CDR3 length equals 15 residues. V was trimmed by 4 bases and J by 3 bases, leaving 16 bases between them. Germline V lookup: CDR1 MDHEN, CDR2 SYDVKM.

The chain has TRBV28 and TRBJ1-1, with unresolved D. The germline V and J ends were trimmed by 7 bases and 1 base, with 4 bases remaining between them. The germline gives CDR1 MDHEN, CDR2 SYDVKM. This CDR3 region has 11 residues. CDR3: CASKRNTEAFF. In DNA, the CDR3 is TGTGCCAGCAAGCGGAACACTGAAGCTTTCTTT. Supplemented by reference TRBV28 and TRBJ1-1, the full variable domain reads DVKVTQSSRYLVKRTGEKVFLECVQDMDHENMFWYRQDPGLGLRLIYFSYDVKMKEKGDIPEGYSVSREKKERFSLILESASTNQTSMYLCASKRNTEAFFGQGTRLTVV.

This sequence joins TRBV27 and TRBJ1-6, with unresolved D. Trimming took off 5 bases at V and 6 bases at J, with 14 bases between the two ends. This CDR3 is 15 amino acids long. CDR1 MNHEY and CDR2 SMNVEV come from the germline V gene (reference sequence). This CDR3 is CASSLSDFGNSPLHF. CDR3 nucleotide sequence: TGTGCCAGCAGTCTCTCGGACTTCGGTAATTCACCCCTCCACTTT.

The CDR3 loop reads CASSVQGSPTDTQYF. CDR3 bases: TGTGCCAGCAGCGTCCAGGGGTCTCCCACAGATACGCAGTATTTT. V gene TRBV9 combines with J gene TRBJ2-3; possible D gene TRBD1, 6 bases. Germline assignment: CDR1 SGDLS and CDR2 YYNGEE. This CDR3 is 15 amino acids long. V was clipped by 2 bases and J by 2 bases, with 12 bases between them.

This chain links TRBV28 with TRBJ1-2; D perhaps matches TRBD1 (5 bases). Deletions cut 7 bases from V and 6 bases from J, with 15 bases between. Germline V CDR1 and CDR2: MDHEN, SYDVKM. The CDR3 runs 13 residues. DNA of the CDR3: TGTGCCAGCACCTTACAGGCTGTTGATGGCTACACCTTC. This gives the protein CASTLQAVDGYTF.

This chain uses TRBV24-1 with TRBJ2-4; tentatively, D is TRBD2 (5 bases). The V end lost 4 bases, the J end lost 8 bases, and 20 bases lay between the germline ends. CDR1 is KGHDR and CDR2 is SFDVKD in the germline V gene. The CDR3 has 16 amino acids. CDR3 sequence (DNA): TGTGCCACCAGTGAACGTTCTTTCGGCGGGTTAGACATTCAGTACTTC. Protein: CATSERSFGGLDIQYF.

The CDR3 region has the DNA TGTGCCAGCAGCTTCAAAGACCAGGTGGATACGCAGTATTTT. Translated: CASSFKDQVDTQYF. The V and J genes are TRBV11-1 and TRBJ2-3; D not resolved. This CDR3 spans 14 amino acids. V dropped 3 bases and J dropped 6 bases, with 13 bases sitting between them. The germline CDR1 and CDR2 sequences are SGHAT and FQDESV (reference sequence).

CDR3 residues: CASNKQGHQPQHF. The CDR3 DNA sequence: TGTGCCAGCAACAAGCAGGGGCATCAGCCCCAGCATTTT. The J gene is TRBJ1-5, the V gene TRBV28; D might be TRBD1 (6 bases). The CDR3 has 13 amino acids. With 7 bases removed from V and 5 bases from J, the gap between germline ends came to 12 bases. CDR1 and CDR2 (germline): MDHEN, SYDVKM.

The chain recombines TRBV4-1 with TRBJ2-7, with 9 bases identical to TRBD1. This CDR3 is 15 amino acids long. Germline trimming cut 3 bases from V and 0 bases from J; bases unmatched to any gene: 3. Germline-derived CDR1 and CDR2 are MGHRA and YSYEKL. The CDR3 coding sequence is TGCGCCAGCAGCCACACGACAGGGGGCTCCTACGAGCAGTACTTC. It specifies CASSHTTGGSYEQYF.

This clone is a singleton in its sample. The junction departs from the called germline gene at one end, perhaps through a read error. The chain couples TRBV7-2 to TRBJ2-5; TRBD2 agrees at 9 bases. The CDR3 contains 14 residues. Germline V gene sequence: CDR1 SGHTA, CDR2 FQGNSA. The CDR3 DNA follows: TGTGCCAGCACCTTACTAGCGGGCCAAGAGACCCAGTACTTC. Translated: CASTLLAGQETQYF.

This chain connects TRBV19 to TRBJ1-5; TRBD1 matches 9 bases. The germline gives CDR1 LNHDA, CDR2 SQIVND (reference sequence). The trim removed 1 base at V and 4 bases at J, leaving 5 bases unmatched. This CDR3 comprises 16 residues. DNA for the CDR3: TGTGCCAGTAGTATAGCTGGAGGGACAGGGAATCAGCCCCAGCATTTT. Its translation is CASSIAGGTGNQPQHF.

The CDR3 nucleotides read TGTGCCACCAAGGGCCGAACAGGGGGCGCGAAGTCACCCCTCCACTTT. Residues: CATKGRTGGAKSPLHF. This chain uses TRBV15 with TRBJ1-6; TRBD1 matches 9 bases. The CDR3 is 16 residues long. V lost 7 bases to trimming and J lost 10 bases; unmatched junction nucleotides: 14. Germline loops: CDR1 LNHNV, CDR2 YYDKDF (reference sequence).

V gene TRBV7-2 combines with J gene TRBJ1-6; a weak D match, TRBD1 (6 bases). The germline V and J ends were trimmed by 0 bases and 7 bases, with 7 bases remaining between them. The germline CDR1 and CDR2 sequences are SGHTA and FQGNSA. The CDR3 loop spans 14 amino acids. The DNA for the CDR3 is TGTGCCAGCAGCTTAGCCGACAGGAATTCACCCCTCCACTTT. It specifies CASSLADRNSPLHF.

The chain couples TRBV5-4 to TRBJ2-2; 9 bases agree with TRBD2. This CDR3 is 15 amino acids long. CDR1 and CDR2 (germline): SGHNT, YYREEE (reference sequence). The trim removed 4 bases at V and 7 bases at J, leaving 8 bases unmatched. The CDR3 DNA reads TGTGCCAGCAGCCTCTCAGCGGGAGGAGTCGGGGAGCTGTTTTTT. It is translated as CASSLSAGGVGELFF.

V gene TRBV4-1 combines with J gene TRBJ2-1, with 13 bases aligning to TRBD2. Germline trimming cut 7 bases from V and 4 bases from J; bases unmatched to any gene: 4. Germline V lookup: CDR1 MGHRA, CDR2 YSYEKL. This CDR3 is built from 15 residues. CDR3 DNA sequence: TGCGCCAGCAACCCGACTAGCGGGAGGTACAATGAGCAGTTCTTC. Translated, it gives CASNPTSGRYNEQFF.

This chain links TRBV27 with TRBJ2-7, with TRBD2 matching over 11 bases. The V gene's germline CDR1 is MNHEY and CDR2 SMNVEV (reference sequence). Losses at the gene ends were 10 bases for V and 3 bases for J; bases not matched to a gene: 2. The CDR3 consists of 12 residues. This CDR3 reads CATTSGSYEQYF. DNA for the CDR3: TGTGCCACTACTAGCGGGAGCTACGAGCAGTACTTC.